This T cell receptor (beta chain) is from a study of T cells in Graves' hyperthyroidism and ophthalmopathy. This clonotype has at least ten counts. The investigators amplified TCR beta CDR3 regions from RNA transcripts. First-round RT-PCR targeting the TCR CDR3 was performed with the HTBI primer set. In TCRdb, the multiplex PCR reads were re-called with MiXCR into one record per CDR3 protein. The data contain approximately 510,000 distinct CDR3 sequences, approximately 48% of them singletons. Sample: peripheral blood or thyroid tissue (not recorded which). The TCR sequence derives from an adult woman with Graves' disease, either hyperthyroidism or ophthalmopathy (not recorded which).

CDR3 loop: CASSSSGQTNYGYTF. The CDR3 bases are TGCGCCAGCAGCTCAAGCGGACAGACTAACTATGGCTACACCTTC. The J gene is TRBJ1-2, the V gene TRBV5-1; tentative D call: TRBD1 (6 bases). The CDR3 is 15 residues long. Germline V gene data show CDR1 as SGHRS and CDR2 as YFSETQ. Trimming stripped 3 bases from V and 0 bases from J, with 12 bases between.